A single sample gave rise to the 30 T cell receptor beta chains below, sequenced in a study of PD-1 blockade in classical Hodgkin lymphoma. The assay was immunoSEQ multiplex PCR, and TCRdb's table has in-frame clones only and misses some. The table has 95,000 to 100,000 clones, roughly 89% seen once. Relapse was seen in all patients after autologous stem cell transplantation, and brentuximab vedotin exposure was variable. Sequenced material: peripheral blood mononuclear cells (PBMCs), taken before the second cycle of nivolumab. Receptors were obtained from a human donor with classical Hodgkin lymphoma.

This clone appeared a single time. The CDR3 nucleotides read TGTGCCAGCAGCGCAGGGGTGGACTCCTACGAGCAGTACTTC. This codes for CASSAGVDSYEQYF. This chain links TRBV9 with TRBJ2-7; tentative D call: TRBD1 (6 bases). Trimming left V 3 bases short and J 0 bases short, with 10 bases between. In germline, CDR1 is SGDLS, CDR2 YYNGEE. CDR3 size: 14 residues.

The chain uses TRBV21-1 and TRBJ2-3; TRBD2 is the table's D call and was not checked against the DNA. TRBV21-1 is annotated as a pseudogene. The CDR3 consists of 15 residues. The CDR3 loop reads CASSKLAGLTDTQYF. The CDR3, as DNA: TGTGCCAGCAGCAAACTAGCGGGGCTCACAGATACGCAGTATTTT.

The V gene is TRBV7-9, the J gene TRBJ1-5, with D unclear. CDR3 length: 17 amino acids. V lost 5 bases, J lost 0 bases, and 17 bases lay in between. The germline V gene encodes CDR1 SEHNR and CDR2 FQNEAQ (reference sequence). CDR3 loop: CASSPTSAGYSNQPQHF. The CDR3 nucleotides read TGTGCCAGCAGCCCAACATCAGCGGGGTATAGCAATCAGCCCCAGCATTTT.

The chain is built from TRBV6-5 and TRBJ2-7; D is unresolved. Germline CDR1 MNHEY, CDR2 SVGAGI. Trimming cost V 7 bases and J 6 bases, with 13 bases left between them. This CDR3 spans 12 amino acids. In DNA, the CDR3 is TGTGCCAGCAAGTTAGGGATGGGCGAGCAGTACTTC. Protein product: CASKLGMGEQYF.

This chain connects TRBV7-6 to TRBJ2-7; TRBD2 aligns across 11 bases. CDR1 is SGHVS and CDR2 is FNYEAQ in the germline V gene. V lost 1 base, J lost 0 bases, and 8 bases stayed unmatched. The CDR3 loop spans 18 amino acids. The CDR3 sequence is CASSLDPPSGGSSYEQYF. CDR3 coding DNA: TGTGCCAGCAGCTTAGACCCCCCTAGCGGGGGGTCCTCCTACGAGCAGTACTTC.

The chain has TRBV5-4 and TRBJ2-5; D perhaps matches TRBD1 (5 bases). The germline V and J ends were trimmed by 2 bases and 5 bases, with 10 bases remaining between them. Germline CDR1 reads SGHNT; CDR2 reads YYREEE (reference sequence). This CDR3 is built from 13 residues. CDR3 sequence reads: CASSLGVQETQYF. The CDR3 DNA reads TGTGCCAGCAGCTTAGGGGTCCAGGAGACCCAGTACTTC.

The chain couples TRBV7-9 to TRBJ1-2, with D uncertain. The CDR3 has 14 residues. From germline, CDR1 is SEHNR and CDR2 FQNEAQ (reference sequence). V gave up 1 base and J gave up 3 bases, with 9 bases separating them. The CDR3 is CASSLVGSYYGYTF. In nucleotides, the CDR3 is TGTGCCAGCAGCTTAGTGGGCAGCTACTATGGCTACACCTTC.

The V and J genes are TRBV7-2 and TRBJ2-5; D remains ambiguous. Germline loops: CDR1 SGHTA, CDR2 FQGNSA. V lost 4 bases to trimming and J lost 11 bases, with 14 bases between them. The CDR3 is 12 amino acids. In DNA form, the CDR3 reads TGTGCCAGCAGCTACCTCCGAGAGGCTCAGTACTTC. Translation gives CASSYLREAQYF.

The chain uses TRBV11-2 and TRBJ2-7; TRBD2 is a possible D gene (5 bases). Germline loops: CDR1 SGHAT, CDR2 FQNNGV. CDR3 length equals 13 residues. Trimming left V 3 bases short and J 3 bases short, with 9 bases between. Here the CDR3 DNA reads TGTGCCAGCAGCTTCCTTACTAGCTACGAGCAGTACTTC. Its protein is CASSFLTSYEQYF.

This clone was recorded a few times. The chain uses TRBV2 and TRBJ1-5; no clear D. CDR1 is SNHLY and CDR2 is FYNNEI in the germline V gene. The CDR3 length is 12 residues. V was shortened by 4 bases and J by 7 bases, with 8 bases between the two germline ends. The chain's CDR3 is CASSGMGQPQHF. In DNA form, the CDR3 reads TGTGCCAGCAGTGGCATGGGGCAGCCCCAGCATTTT.

J is TRBJ2-2 and V is TRBV11-3; perhaps TRBD1 as D (5 bases). Germline V gene lookup returns CDR1 SGHNT and CDR2 YENEEA. The CDR3 contains 18 residues. V lost 3 bases and J lost 6, with 23 bases in between. The DNA of the CDR3 is TGTGCCAGCAGCTTTGAGTACGTTCTAGACAGTAGGGCCGGGGAGCTGTTTTTT. Residues: CASSFEYVLDSRAGELFF.

This clone was counted a few times. This chain joins TRBV4-3 and TRBJ2-7; D might be TRBD1 (6 bases). Looked up from germline, CDR1 is LGHNA and CDR2 is YSLEER. Trimming took 3 bases from V and 0 from J, leaving 9 bases between them. This CDR3 has 14 residues. CDR3 residues: CASSQNRDSYEQYF. As DNA, the CDR3 is TGCGCCAGCAGCCAGAACAGGGACTCCTACGAGCAGTACTTC.

The chain links TRBV6-4 to TRBJ1-2; 8 bases map to TRBD1. Trimming cost V 3 bases and J 7 bases; bases outside gene matches: 7. The CDR3 contains 14 residues. CDR1 is MRHNA and CDR2 is SNTAGT in the germline V gene. CDR3 protein: CASSDGRGLAGYTF. The CDR3 DNA reads as TGTGCCAGCAGTGATGGCAGGGGGCTTGCTGGCTACACCTTC.

The chain is built from TRBV19 and TRBJ1-2; TRBD1 aligns across 7 bases. Germline V gene lookup returns CDR1 LNHDA and CDR2 SQIVND (reference sequence). After removal of 5 bases from V and 8 bases from J, the junction contained 8 bases not matched to a gene. The CDR3 runs 13 residues. DNA for the CDR3: TGTGCCAGTAGTCGGACAGGAGGGGAAGGCTACACCTTC. This translates into CASSRTGGEGYTF.

V usage is TRBV19 and J usage is TRBJ2-3; possibly TRBD1 or TRBD2 for D (6 bases each). Germline loops: CDR1 LNHDA, CDR2 SQIVND (reference sequence). V shed 5 bases and J shed 2 bases, with 17 bases lying between them. This CDR3 is 16 amino acids long. CDR3 nucleotide sequence: TGTGCCAGTAGTTGGCCGGGGGCGGGGAACACAGATACGCAGTATTTT. Amino acid sequence: CASSWPGAGNTDTQYF.

This clone was recorded only once. In DNA, the CDR3 is TGCGCCAGCAGCTTGTTTCTAGCGGGGCGGAATGAGCAGTTCTTC. This gives the protein CASSLFLAGRNEQFF. The chain recombines TRBV5-1 with TRBJ2-1; 9 bases match TRBD2. V gave up 1 base and J gave up 7 bases; unmatched junction bases: 6. Germline CDR1 reads SGHRS; CDR2 reads YFSETQ. The CDR3 loop spans 15 amino acids.

The V and J genes are TRBV25-1 and TRBJ2-5, with 9 bases identical to TRBD1. This CDR3 has 16 residues. The V gene's germline CDR1 is MGHDK and CDR2 SYGVNS. Germline trimming cut 2 bases from V and 2 bases from J; bases unmatched to any gene: 6. CDR3 nucleotides: TGTGCCAGCAGTGAAGGGGACAGGGCCCTACAAGAGACCCAGTACTTC. Translated: CASSEGDRALQETQYF.

This chain uses TRBV11-2 with TRBJ1-6; D may be TRBD1 (6 bases). CDR3 length: 13 residues. Germline loops: CDR1 SGHAT, CDR2 FQNNGV. Trimming cost V 5 bases and J 8 bases, with 10 bases left between them. The CDR3 DNA reads as TGTGCCAGCAGCATGGGACACGATTCACCCCTCCACTTT. Amino acids: CASSMGHDSPLHF.

The chain employs TRBV7-2 and TRBJ2-1; 7 nucleotides align to TRBD2. The CDR3 totals 15 residues. The V gene's germline CDR1 is SGHTA and CDR2 FQGNSA. The trim removed 2 bases at V and 9 bases at J, leaving 10 bases unmatched. CDR3 amino acids: CASSLRDGGSIEQFF. CDR3 nucleotide sequence: TGTGCCAGCAGCTTAAGGGACGGGGGGTCGATTGAGCAGTTCTTC.

The CDR3 region is CASRFDSGETQYF. In DNA form, the CDR3 reads TGTGCCAGCAGATTTGACAGTGGAGAGACCCAGTACTTC. The chain has TRBV7-6 and TRBJ2-5; D perhaps matches TRBD1 (5 bases). This CDR3 region has 13 residues. Germline V gene sequence: CDR1 SGHVS, CDR2 FNYEAQ. Trimming cost V 6 bases and J 4 bases, with 12 bases left between them. Based on the CDR3 plus reference TRBV7-6 and TRBJ2-5, the full variable domain is GAGVSQSPRYKVTKRGQDVALRCDPISGHVSLYWYRQALGQGPEFLTYFNYEAQQDKSGLPNDRFSAERPEGSISTLTIQRTEQRDSAMYRCASRFDSGETQYFGPGTRLLVL.

This chain connects TRBV7-9 to TRBJ2-7; unclear D gene. This CDR3 is built from 14 residues. Per germline, CDR1 SEHNR and CDR2 FQNEAQ (reference sequence). Trimming took 1 base from V and 1 from J, leaving 8 bases between them. The CDR3, as DNA: TGTGCCAGCAGCTTAGTACGCGGTTCCTACGAGCAGTACTTC. This encodes CASSLVRGSYEQYF.

The chain couples TRBV7-6 to TRBJ2-2, with TRBD2 matching over 8 bases. Germline values: CDR1 SGHVS, CDR2 FNYEAQ. The ends lost 2 bases at V and 2 bases at J; junction bases unmatched: 4. The CDR3 length is 16 residues. The CDR3 DNA sequence: TGTGCCAGCAGCTTAAACCGGGGGGGAAACACCGGGGAGCTGTTTTTT. Amino acid sequence: CASSLNRGGNTGELFF.

The genes are TRBV4-1 and TRBJ2-1, with 10 bases that match TRBD2. With 2 bases clipped from V and 8 bases from J, the junction kept 15 bases outside the gene matches. In germline, CDR1 is MGHRA, CDR2 YSYEKL. The CDR3 contains 18 residues. CDR3 residues: CASSQLLSGGAIVHEQFF. For the CDR3, the DNA is TGCGCCAGCAGCCAACTGCTAAGCGGGGGGGCAATTGTCCATGAGCAGTTCTTC.

In its sample, this clone was seen a few times. The chain employs TRBV4-2 and TRBJ1-5, with D possibly being TRBD1 (5 bases). The CDR3 contains 15 residues. V was pared by 1 base and J by 4 bases, with 11 bases between. Germline CDR1 reads LGHNA; CDR2 reads YNFKEQ. CDR3 amino acids: CASSQVAGGNQPQHF. For the CDR3, the DNA is TGTGCCAGCAGCCAAGTCGCGGGGGGAAATCAGCCCCAGCATTTT.

CDR3 sequence (DNA): TGTGCCAGTAGTGCCGGTCAGTTCCTTAGCAATCAGCCCCAGCATTTT. Protein product: CASSAGQFLSNQPQHF. The rearrangement joins TRBV19 to TRBJ1-5; D gene uncertain. The CDR3 contains 16 residues. The ends were cut back, 5 bases at V and 0 bases at J, with 14 bases in the middle. CDR1 is LNHDA and CDR2 is SQIVND in the germline V gene (reference sequence).

This rearrangement joins TRBV7-2 to TRBJ2-7; 12 nucleotides match TRBD2. V lost 4 bases to trimming and J lost 7 bases; unmatched junction nucleotides: 5. Germline loops: CDR1 SGHTA, CDR2 FQGNSA. This CDR3 contains 14 residues. In DNA form, the CDR3 reads TGTGCCAGCAGCTCTAGCGGGGGGGCGAGGGAGCAGTACTTC. Amino acids: CASSSSGGAREQYF.

The V call is TRBV19, the J call TRBJ2-5, with D possibly TRBD2 on 5 matching bases. This CDR3 spans 14 amino acids. V was clipped by 6 bases and J by 5 bases, with 16 bases between them. CDR1 is LNHDA and CDR2 is SQIVND in the germline V gene (reference sequence). The CDR3 nucleotides read TGTGCCAGTAGGGAAACGGGGATCGACGAGACCCAGTACTTC. Residues: CASRETGIDETQYF.

This chain links TRBV28 with TRBJ2-7, with 10 bases matching TRBD1. Germline V lookup: CDR1 MDHEN, CDR2 SYDVKM. The CDR3 sequence is 15 residues long. The junction had 9 bases not matched to a gene; V was cut back by 7 bases and J by 3 bases. CDR3 bases: TGTGCCAGCAATTCCCGGGACAGGGGAAACTACGAGCAGTACTTC. Its protein is CASNSRDRGNYEQYF.

Note on this clone: The sample carries other DNA sequences with the same CDR3. V is TRBV27 and J is TRBJ1-2; 11 nucleotides line up with TRBD1. Trimming cost V 6 bases and J 9 bases; bases outside gene matches: 6. CDR3 size: 13 residues. Germline V CDR1 and CDR2: MNHEY, SMNVEV (reference sequence). The DNA of the CDR3 is TGTGCCAGCAGGCCGGGGACAGGGGGACGCTACACCTTC. It encodes CASRPGTGGRYTF.

The CDR3: CASSMGFGVNTEAFF. DNA for the CDR3: TGTGCCAGTAGTATGGGGTTTGGGGTGAACACTGAAGCTTTCTTT. The chain couples TRBV19 to TRBJ1-1; no definite D call. The CDR3 is 15 amino acids. Trimming pared 3 bases from V and 0 bases from J, leaving 11 bases between. Germline V gene sequence: CDR1 LNHDA, CDR2 SQIVND (reference sequence).